The 26 T cell receptor beta chains below come from one sample, sequenced in a study of identical twins. TCRdb re-called the 5' RACE reads with MiXCR, one entry per CDR3 protein. The sample includes 300,000 to 350,000 distinct CDR3 sequences, 9% to 15% seen only once; the top ten take 7.2%. These data were likewise used in another study, on yellow fever vaccine responses in identical twins.

What was sequenced was CD8+ T cells sorted from blood. The receptors originated from a woman between 18 and 29 years old in good health.

The chain carries TRBV6-1 and TRBJ2-1, with TRBD1 matching over 7 bases. J gave up 4 bases and V 2 bases, and 2 bases lay outside the gene matches. CDR3 length: 14 amino acids. The germline V gene encodes CDR1 MNHNS and CDR2 SASEGT. CDR3 DNA: TGTGCCAGCAGTGAATGGGGACAGTACAATGAGCAGTTCTTC. Protein sequence: CASSEWGQYNEQFF.

Of note for this clonotype: One end of the junction does not line up with germline, which may come from a read error. This chain uses TRBV5-4 with TRBJ2-7; maybe TRBD2 (5 bases). CDR3 size: 12 residues. Germline V gene lookup returns CDR1 SGHNT and CDR2 YYREEE (reference sequence). CDR3 sequence: CPRTPPTYEQYF. CDR3 nucleotide sequence: TGCCCCCGGACTCCTCCTACCTACGAGCAGTACTTC.

The chain combines TRBV7-3 with TRBJ2-1, with 9 nucleotides matching TRBD1. This CDR3 region has 14 residues. The trim removed 3 bases at V and 8 bases at J, leaving 5 bases unmatched. CDR1 is SGHTA, CDR2 FQGTGA, per germline. CDR3 loop: CASSLTGGGDEQFF. CDR3 coding DNA: TGTGCCAGCAGCTTGACAGGGGGTGGCGATGAGCAGTTCTTC. Complete variable domain (other parts from reference TRBV7-3 and TRBJ2-1): GAGVSQTPSNKVTEKGKYVELRCDPISGHTALYWYRQSLGQGPEFLIYFQGTGAADDSGLPNDRFFAVRPEGSVSTLKIQRTERGDSAVYLCASSLTGGGDEQFFGPGTRLTVL.

This chain connects TRBV2 to TRBJ2-7; TRBD2 might be the D (5 bases). CDR3 length equals 12 residues. Germline CDR1 reads SNHLY; CDR2 reads FYNNEI. Trimming took 11 bases from V and 5 from J, leaving 16 bases between them. CDR3 sequence (DNA): TGTGCCTCCCTCGGGGTAACCCACGAGCAGTACGTC. It is translated as CASLGVTHEQYV.

V is TRBV5-1 and J is TRBJ2-1; 8 nucleotides line up with TRBD2. Germline V CDR1 and CDR2: SGHRS, YFSETQ. This CDR3 is built from 14 residues. V trimming: 5 bases; J trimming: 5 bases; junction bases outside the gene matches: 6. CDR3 DNA: TGCGCCAGCAGTACCGCGGGGGGTCACAATGAGCAGTTCTTC. Translated: CASSTAGGHNEQFF.

This clonotype was detected many times. The genes are TRBV29-1 and TRBJ2-1; D is undetermined. Germline V CDR1 and CDR2: SQVTM, ANQGSEA. Trimming cost V 2 bases and J 2 bases, with 7 bases left between them. This CDR3 region has 13 residues. CDR3 in amino acids: CSVELGAYNEQFF. The CDR3 DNA reads as TGCAGCGTTGAACTGGGCGCCTACAATGAGCAGTTCTTC.

CDR3 in amino acids: CASSQGTFREQFF. CDR3 coding DNA: TGCGCCAGCAGCCAAGGGACTTTCCGGGAGCAGTTCTTC. J is TRBJ2-1 and V is TRBV4-1, with a weak D call TRBD2 (5 bases). CDR1 and CDR2 (germline): MGHRA, YSYEKL. CDR3 length: 13 residues. V shed 1 base and J shed 10 bases, with 11 bases lying between them.

The J gene is TRBJ1-1, the V gene TRBV3-1, with D uncertain. Germline CDR1 and CDR2: LGHDT and YNNKEL (reference sequence). The CDR3 consists of 15 residues. Between the trimmed V and J ends, which lost 0 bases and 0 bases, there was a span of 8 bases. The CDR3 nucleotides are TGTGCCAGCAGCCAAGATCCCTGGCTGAACACTGAAGCTTTCTTT. It yields the protein CASSQDPWLNTEAFF.

In its sample, this clonotype was seen a few times. V and J are TRBV12-3 or TRBV12-4 and TRBJ2-7, with D perhaps matching TRBD2 (6 bases). There are 12 residues in the CDR3. The V gene lost 5 bases and the J gene lost 6 bases, with 11 bases spanning the gap. CDR3 loop: CASSQGGGEQYF. The CDR3 region has the DNA TGTGCCAGCAGTCAGGGAGGTGGCGAGCAGTACTTC.

The CDR3 coding sequence is TGTGCGCACGCAGCAGGTCCTGCAGCTGAGCAGTTCTTC. As protein: CAHAAGPAAEQFF. The J gene is TRBJ2-1, the V gene TRBV6-1; D ambiguous. The CDR3 is 13 amino acids. CDR1 and CDR2 from the germline V gene are MNHNS and SASEGT.

There are a few counts of this clonotype. The chain has TRBV21-1 and TRBJ1-4; TRBD1 reflects the table's D call only, with no check against the DNA. TRBV21-1 is labeled a pseudogene. This CDR3 has 19 residues. The CDR3 bases are TGTGCCAGCAGCAAAAGGGATGTGGAAGAGGCTCGGGATAATGAAAAACTGTTTTTT. It translates to CASSKRDVEEARDNEKLFF.

The rearrangement joins TRBV29-1 to TRBJ2-1, with TRBD1 matching over 9 bases. Germline lookup yields CDR1 SQVTM and CDR2 ANQGSEA. Trimming took 6 bases from V and 4 from J; bases not matched to a gene: 7. This CDR3 spans 14 amino acids. The CDR3 DNA reads TGCAGCGTCAGGACAGGGGACGGTTACAATGAGCAGTTCTTC. Its protein is CSVRTGDGYNEQFF.

The chain is built from TRBV5-1 and TRBJ2-7; no clear D gene. V lost 4 bases and J lost 0, with 11 bases in between. The CDR3 spans 14 residues. CDR1 SGHRS and CDR2 YFSETQ come from the germline V gene. The CDR3 sequence: CASSPYKGSYEQYF. The CDR3, as DNA: TGCGCCAGCAGCCCATACAAGGGCTCCTACGAGCAGTACTTC.

CDR3 protein: CASGMGVGKTQYF. The CDR3 DNA sequence: TGTGCCAGCGGTATGGGGGTTGGAAAGACCCAGTACTTC. This chain connects TRBV5-6 to TRBJ2-5, with D possibly being TRBD1 or TRBD2 (5 bases each). Looked up from germline, CDR1 is SGHDT and CDR2 is YYEEEE. V lost 7 bases to trimming and J lost 6 bases, with 16 bases between them. The CDR3 sequence is 13 residues long.

J is TRBJ2-1 and V is TRBV28; TRBD1 agrees at 10 bases. V shed 3 bases, J shed 8 bases, and the junction held 1 base outside the gene matches. Germline V CDR1 and CDR2: MDHEN, SYDVKM. This CDR3 has 13 amino acids. CDR3: CASSLTGGDEQFF. CDR3 coding DNA: TGTGCCAGCAGTTTGACAGGGGGCGATGAGCAGTTCTTC.

The chain couples TRBV2 to TRBJ2-7; D perhaps matches TRBD1 (5 bases). The CDR3 runs 14 residues. CDR1 is SNHLY, CDR2 FYNNEI, per germline. V lost 3 bases and J 3 bases, leaving 12 bases between the germline ends. The CDR3 region is CASSEAGSLYEQYV. The CDR3 DNA sequence: TGTGCCAGCAGTGAGGCAGGGTCCCTCTACGAGCAGTACGTC.

The chain combines TRBV10-2 with TRBJ2-1, with D possibly being TRBD1 (6 bases). The CDR3 has 12 amino acids. From germline, CDR1 is WSHSY and CDR2 SAAADI. The V and J ends lost 4 bases and 5 bases respectively, with 6 bases between them. CDR3 amino acids: CASSGQDNEQFF. In DNA, the CDR3 is TGCGCCAGCAGTGGACAGGACAATGAGCAGTTCTTC.

Many counts were recorded for this clonotype. The chain combines TRBV9 with TRBJ1-1; D is ambiguous. CDR1 is SGDLS and CDR2 is YYNGEE in the germline V gene. V shed 4 bases and J shed 8 bases, with 9 bases lying between them. The CDR3 contains 11 residues. As DNA, the CDR3 is TGTGCCAGCAGCCCGGTGGGCGAAGCTTTCTTT. Protein sequence: CASSPVGEAFF.

Note on this clonotype: Germline and junction disagree at one end, which may indicate a read error. The rearrangement uses TRBV5-6 and TRBJ2-7; perhaps TRBD2 as D (5 bases). The CDR3 extends over 13 amino acids. Looked up from germline, CDR1 is SGHDT and CDR2 is YYEEEE. The CDR3 sequence: CAISLGVLCEQYF. The CDR3 region has the DNA TGTGCCATCAGCCTCGGGGTTCTATGCGAGCAGTACTTC.

This clonotype was counted many times. The chain has TRBV9 and TRBJ1-5; D ambiguous. CDR1 is SGDLS and CDR2 is YYNGEE in the germline V gene. This CDR3 is 14 amino acids long. V lost 2 bases to trimming and J lost 4 bases, with 10 bases between them. The CDR3 nucleotides are TGTGCCAGCAGCGTCTCTTGGAAGAATCAGCCCCAGCATTTT. It translates to CASSVSWKNQPQHF.

This chain links TRBV25-1 with TRBJ2-5; tentative D call: TRBD2 (5 bases). Germline V gene lookup returns CDR1 MGHDK and CDR2 SYGVNS. The germline V and J ends were trimmed by 0 bases and 9 bases, with 8 bases remaining between them. The CDR3 totals 12 residues. CDR3 amino acids: CASSEYRGSQYF. For the CDR3, the DNA is TGTGCCAGCAGTGAATATCGGGGTTCCCAGTACTTC.

The rearrangement links TRBV4-2 to TRBJ2-1; D unresolved. Germline V gene sequence: CDR1 LGHNA, CDR2 YNFKEQ. Trimming cost V 0 bases and J 3 bases, with 6 bases left between them. The CDR3 consists of 14 residues. The CDR3 DNA reads TGTGCCAGCAGCCAAGAGGCCGACTACAATGAGCAGTTCTTC. Translation: CASSQEADYNEQFF.

The V gene is TRBV10-3, the J gene TRBJ2-5; D is ambiguous. The CDR3 has 12 residues. Trimming cost V 0 bases and J 4 bases, with 3 bases left between them. Per germline, CDR1 ENHRY and CDR2 SYGVKD. The CDR3 nucleotides read TGTGCCATCAGTGAGTCGAGAGAGACCCAGTACTTC. Translated: CAISESRETQYF.

The chain combines TRBV28 with TRBJ2-7; D may be TRBD2 (5 bases). The CDR3 is 13 residues long. Looked up from germline, CDR1 is MDHEN and CDR2 is SYDVKM. Trimming took 9 bases from V and 6 from J, leaving 18 bases between them. For the CDR3, the DNA is TGTGCCAGAAACGAGGGATACCAAGGCGAGCAGTACTTC. Its translation is CARNEGYQGEQYF.

The gene calls are TRBV27 and TRBJ2-5; 9 bases match TRBD1. The V gene's germline CDR1 is MNHEY and CDR2 SMNVEV (reference sequence). V dropped 2 bases and J dropped 3; count of bases not matched to a gene: 4. This CDR3 is 15 amino acids long. The CDR3 DNA reads as TGTGCCAGCAGTTTAGCAACAGGGGGCAAAGAGACCCAGTACTTC. It specifies CASSLATGGKETQYF.

V and J are TRBV2 and TRBJ2-3; 9 bases agree with TRBD2. This CDR3 region has 14 residues. Unmatched junction bases numbered 1, after V lost 4 bases and J lost 2 bases. Germline values: CDR1 SNHLY, CDR2 FYNNEI. The CDR3 is CASSGGRDTDTQYF. CDR3 DNA sequence: TGTGCCAGCAGTGGCGGGAGGGACACAGATACGCAGTATTTT.